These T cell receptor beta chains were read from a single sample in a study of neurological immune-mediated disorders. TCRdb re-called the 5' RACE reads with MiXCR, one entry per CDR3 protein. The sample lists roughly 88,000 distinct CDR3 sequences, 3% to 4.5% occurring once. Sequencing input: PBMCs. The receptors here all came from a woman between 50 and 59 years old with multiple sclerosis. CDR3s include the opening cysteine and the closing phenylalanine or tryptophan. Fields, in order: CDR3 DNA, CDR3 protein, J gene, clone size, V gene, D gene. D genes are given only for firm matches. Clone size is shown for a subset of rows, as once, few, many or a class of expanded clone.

cdr3_nt: TGTGCCACCAGCACCCGACATTCCCGGGTGGGAGATACGCAGTATTTT
cdr3_aa: CATSTRHSRVGDTQYF
j_call: TRBJ2-3
clone_size: many
v_call: TRBV15
d_call: -

cdr3_nt: TGTGCCAGCGGATTAAGGGTCTACGAGCAGTACTTC
cdr3_aa: CASGLRVYEQYF
j_call: TRBJ2-7
clone_size: many
v_call: TRBV27
d_call: -

cdr3_nt: TGCGCCAGCAGCTTGGAGGGGACGGCAGAAGGTTCACCCCTCCACTTT
cdr3_aa: CASSLEGTAEGSPLHF
j_call: TRBJ1-6
clone_size: many
v_call: TRBV5-1
d_call: -

cdr3_nt: TGTGCCAGCAGCCCCGGACAGGGCTTCTACAATGAGCAGTTCTTC
cdr3_aa: CASSPGQGFYNEQFF
j_call: TRBJ2-1
clone_size: many
v_call: TRBV7-2
d_call: TRBD1

cdr3_nt: TGCGCCAGCAGCCAATACCCAGGGGGCTCTGGAAACACCATATATTTT
cdr3_aa: CASSQYPGGSGNTIYF
j_call: TRBJ1-3
clone_size: few
v_call: TRBV4-3
d_call: TRBD1

cdr3_nt: TGTGCCAGCAGCGTATGGGGAGGAGATGAAAAACTGTTTTTT
cdr3_aa: CASSVWGGDEKLFF
j_call: TRBJ1-4
clone_size: many
v_call: TRBV9
d_call: -

cdr3_nt: TGTGCCAGCAGACTAGCCTACGAGCAGTACTTC
cdr3_aa: CASRLAYEQYF
j_call: TRBJ2-7
clone_size: many
v_call: TRBV6-1
d_call: -

cdr3_nt: TGTGCCACCAGCAGAGATAGTAAACCCGGGGAGCTGTTTTTT
cdr3_aa: CATSRDSKPGELFF
j_call: TRBJ2-2
clone_size: many
v_call: TRBV15
d_call: -

cdr3_nt: TGCGCCAGCAGCTTGGGCCTGCGGGGGGCCTACGAGCAGTACTTC
cdr3_aa: CASSLGLRGAYEQYF
j_call: TRBJ2-7
clone_size: many
v_call: TRBV5-1
d_call: TRBD2

cdr3_nt: TGTGCCATCACGGGCTCCAACACCGGGGAGCTGTTTTTT
cdr3_aa: CAITGSNTGELFF
j_call: TRBJ2-2
clone_size: many
v_call: TRBV10-3
d_call: -

cdr3_nt: TGTGCCAGCAGTAGTAGCGGGGGGCAAAATGAGCAGTTCTTC
cdr3_aa: CASSSSGGQNEQFF
j_call: TRBJ2-1
clone_size: many
v_call: TRBV6-2/TRBV6-3
d_call: TRBD2

cdr3_nt: TGCGCCAGCAGCCAACTTAGGACAGGTGGAAACACCATATATTTT
cdr3_aa: CASSQLRTGGNTIYF
j_call: TRBJ1-3
clone_size: many
v_call: TRBV4-1
d_call: TRBD1

cdr3_nt: TGTGCCAGCGGGGGGCCGGAATTGGGCTACACCTTC
cdr3_aa: CASGGPELGYTF
j_call: TRBJ1-2
clone_size: many
v_call: TRBV12-3/TRBV12-4
d_call: -

cdr3_nt: TGCAGTGCTTTACCCTCTATTACAGGGGGCCAACCCTACAATGAGCAGTTCTTC
cdr3_aa: CSALPSITGGQPYNEQFF
j_call: TRBJ2-1
clone_size: few
v_call: TRBV20-1
d_call: TRBD1

cdr3_nt: TGTGCCAGCAGCTTAGATGCGGCAGGACTAGCCAAAAACATTCAGTACTTC
cdr3_aa: CASSLDAAGLAKNIQYF
j_call: TRBJ2-4
clone_size: many
v_call: TRBV7-2
d_call: -

cdr3_nt: TGCAGTGCTAGACCCCAGGGGGACATTCGCGGCACTGAAGCTTTCTTT
cdr3_aa: CSARPQGDIRGTEAFF
j_call: TRBJ1-1
clone_size: many
v_call: TRBV20-1
d_call: TRBD1

cdr3_nt: TGCGCCAGCTGGGGGGACCCCTACGAGCAGTACTTC
cdr3_aa: CASWGDPYEQYF
j_call: TRBJ2-7
clone_size: many
v_call: TRBV5-1
d_call: -

cdr3_nt: TGCGCCAGCAGCTTGCGCTGGGTTGGGGAGACCCAGTACTTC
cdr3_aa: CASSLRWVGETQYF
j_call: TRBJ2-5
clone_size: -
v_call: TRBV5-1
d_call: -

cdr3_nt: TGTGCCAGCAGTTACTCGTCGGTGGGAGTCAACACCGGGGAGCTGTTTTTT
cdr3_aa: CASSYSSVGVNTGELFF
j_call: TRBJ2-2
clone_size: many
v_call: TRBV6-5
d_call: -

cdr3_nt: TGTGCCAGCAGCGTAGGCTGGACAGGGTATGAGACCCAGTACTTC
cdr3_aa: CASSVGWTGYETQYF
j_call: TRBJ2-5
clone_size: many
v_call: TRBV9
d_call: TRBD1

cdr3_nt: TGTGCCAGCAGTTTATTGAGTGCTCTAACCGGGAATTCACCCCTCCACTTT
cdr3_aa: CASSLLSALTGNSPLHF
j_call: TRBJ1-6
clone_size: many
v_call: TRBV27
d_call: -

cdr3_nt: TGCAGTGCGGTTGGGGGGGGTCCCGGGACCGGGGAGCTGTTTTTT
cdr3_aa: CSAVGGGPGTGELFF
j_call: TRBJ2-2
clone_size: many
v_call: TRBV20-1
d_call: TRBD2

cdr3_nt: TGCAGTGCTAGCGGGGGGGCCAGAGGAGAGACCCAGTACTTC
cdr3_aa: CSASGGARGETQYF
j_call: TRBJ2-5
clone_size: many
v_call: TRBV20-1
d_call: TRBD2

cdr3_nt: TGCAGTGCTAGAGATTTAGGGGGCACTGAAGCTTTCTTT
cdr3_aa: CSARDLGGTEAFF
j_call: TRBJ1-1
clone_size: many
v_call: TRBV20-1
d_call: -

cdr3_nt: TGTGCCAGCAGCTTTCAACGGACTAGCGGGGGCCTCGCGAACACCGGGGAGCTGTTTTTT
cdr3_aa: CASSFQRTSGGLANTGELFF
j_call: TRBJ2-2
clone_size: many
v_call: TRBV7-6
d_call: TRBD2

cdr3_nt: TGCAGTGCTTCCCGACAGGGAAGTGTCTACGAGCAGTACTTC
cdr3_aa: CSASRQGSVYEQYF
j_call: TRBJ2-7
clone_size: many
v_call: TRBV20-1
d_call: TRBD1

cdr3_nt: TGTGCCAGCAGCCACGGACTAGCGGGGGGGTACGACGAGCAGTACTTC
cdr3_aa: CASSHGLAGGYDEQYF
j_call: TRBJ2-7
clone_size: many
v_call: TRBV3-1
d_call: TRBD2

cdr3_nt: TGTGCCAGCAGCACACTAGCGGGGGGGCAAGAGACCCAGTACTTC
cdr3_aa: CASSTLAGGQETQYF
j_call: TRBJ2-5
clone_size: many
v_call: TRBV7-2
d_call: TRBD2

cdr3_nt: TGTGCCAGCTCACAAGGGGTGTACAATGAGCAGTTCTTC
cdr3_aa: CASSQGVYNEQFF
j_call: TRBJ2-1
clone_size: many
v_call: TRBV18
d_call: -

cdr3_nt: TGTGCCACCAGCAGATCCCGAGACGGGCCGCCGTACTTC
cdr3_aa: CATSRSRDGPPYF
j_call: TRBJ2-7
clone_size: many
v_call: TRBV15
d_call: -

cdr3_nt: TGCGCCAGCAGTCATCCTGGACAGCAAGAGACCCAGTACTTC
cdr3_aa: CASSHPGQQETQYF
j_call: TRBJ2-5
clone_size: many
v_call: TRBV5-1
d_call: -

cdr3_nt: TGCAGTGCTAGAGATCGGAGCGGGGGGAACAATGAGCAGTTCTTC
cdr3_aa: CSARDRSGGNNEQFF
j_call: TRBJ2-1
clone_size: many
v_call: TRBV20-1
d_call: TRBD2

cdr3_nt: TGCGCCAGCAGCCAAGTACCCCTGACTAGCGGGGGGGCTTACATTCAGTACTTC
cdr3_aa: CASSQVPLTSGGAYIQYF
j_call: TRBJ2-4
clone_size: many
v_call: TRBV4-3
d_call: TRBD2

cdr3_nt: TGTGCCAGCAGTACCTCCGGGACAGGGCTAAATTCACCCCTCCACTTT
cdr3_aa: CASSTSGTGLNSPLHF
j_call: TRBJ1-6
clone_size: many
v_call: TRBV5-5
d_call: TRBD1

cdr3_nt: TGCAGTGCTAGAGATTCTAGGTCCTTGATCCCCGGGGAGCTGTTTTTT
cdr3_aa: CSARDSRSLIPGELFF
j_call: TRBJ2-2
clone_size: many
v_call: TRBV20-1
d_call: -

cdr3_nt: TGTGCCAGCAGCCTATTCAATTATGACGAGCAGTACTTC
cdr3_aa: CASSLFNYDEQYF
j_call: TRBJ2-7
clone_size: many
v_call: TRBV11-3
d_call: -

cdr3_nt: TGCGCCAGCAGCCTTCGACCCGGAGATACGCAGTATTTT
cdr3_aa: CASSLRPGDTQYF
j_call: TRBJ2-3
clone_size: many
v_call: TRBV4-3
d_call: -

cdr3_nt: TGTGCTAGCAGCTTAGCCGGACAGCAAGAGACCCAGTACTTC
cdr3_aa: CASSLAGQQETQYF
j_call: TRBJ2-5
clone_size: many
v_call: TRBV7-7
d_call: -

cdr3_nt: TGTGCCAGCAGAACCTACAGGGTCTTCTTT
cdr3_aa: CASRTYRVFF
j_call: TRBJ1-1
clone_size: many
v_call: TRBV2
d_call: -

cdr3_nt: TGCGCCAGCAGCTTAGGGGACAGGGTTCCCACCGGGGAGCTGTTTTTT
cdr3_aa: CASSLGDRVPTGELFF
j_call: TRBJ2-2
clone_size: many
v_call: TRBV5-1
d_call: TRBD1

cdr3_nt: TGTGCCAGCAACTATGGGGGGACAGCAATCACCGGGGAGCTGTTTTTT
cdr3_aa: CASNYGGTAITGELFF
j_call: TRBJ2-2
clone_size: many
v_call: TRBV6-2/TRBV6-3
d_call: -

cdr3_nt: TGTGCCAGCAGTCCCCTGGGGGGTGTATGGGAGCAGTACTTC
cdr3_aa: CASSPLGGVWEQYF
j_call: TRBJ2-7
clone_size: many
v_call: TRBV6-6
d_call: -

cdr3_nt: TGTGCCAGCAGCTCATTTTGGGGTTACGAGCAGTACTTC
cdr3_aa: CASSSFWGYEQYF
j_call: TRBJ2-7
clone_size: many
v_call: TRBV7-8
d_call: -

cdr3_nt: TGTGCCACAGCCGGGGCTCCCTACACAGATACGCAGTATTTT
cdr3_aa: CATAGAPYTDTQYF
j_call: TRBJ2-3
clone_size: many
v_call: TRBV12-3/TRBV12-4
d_call: -

cdr3_nt: TGCAGCGCTCGTCGGGGGCATAATTCACCCCTCCACTTT
cdr3_aa: CSARRGHNSPLHF
j_call: TRBJ1-6
clone_size: many
v_call: TRBV20-1
d_call: -

cdr3_nt: TGCGCCAGCAGCTTGTCCTGGGACAGGGGTGGTGAGCAGTTCTTC
cdr3_aa: CASSLSWDRGGEQFF
j_call: TRBJ2-1
clone_size: many
v_call: TRBV5-1
d_call: TRBD1

cdr3_nt: TGCGCCAGCAGCTTTTTAGCCCACAATGAGCAGTTCTTC
cdr3_aa: CASSFLAHNEQFF
j_call: TRBJ2-1
clone_size: many
v_call: TRBV5-1
d_call: -

cdr3_nt: TGTTCCAGCAGCCCCCGTGGAGGGCTCATCAATGAAAAACTGTTTTTT
cdr3_aa: CSSSPRGGLINEKLFF
j_call: TRBJ1-4
clone_size: -
v_call: TRBV9
d_call: -

cdr3_nt: TGCAGTGCTAGAGATATGGGGGGGCTGAACACTGAAGCTTTCTTT
cdr3_aa: CSARDMGGLNTEAFF
j_call: TRBJ1-1
clone_size: many
v_call: TRBV20-1
d_call: -